The 8 T cell receptor beta chains presented below share a single source sample, sequenced in a study of post-analysis software for immune sequencing data (dated by TCRdb to the mid-2010s). Paper-wide results and their limitations: Patients showed significantly higher frequencies than controls for five TRBV segments, among them TRBV5-6, TRBV5-1 and TRBV20-1.

The library was obtained by PCR. The run used an Illumina HiSeq 2500. To reduce PCR and sequencing biases, unique molecular identifiers were built into the TCR beta cDNA libraries. TCRdb applied fastp at Q25 and MiXCR to the public reads, then kept only in-frame beta chains. Each entry is one CDR3 protein sequence, shown with its most common DNA and genes. The sample includes some 800,000 distinct CDR3 sequences, with 40% to 55% observed a single time. The ten largest make up roughly 4.9% of the sample. These receptors' targets are unknown. The sample consisted of blood. Receptors were obtained from a girl aged 10-17 years with multiple sclerosis.

The gene calls are TRBV5-1 and TRBJ2-1; 7 nucleotides align to TRBD1. V gave up 5 bases and J gave up 8 bases; unmatched junction bases: 7. The CDR3 length is 13 residues. Germline values: CDR1 SGHRS, CDR2 YFSETQ. The CDR3 sequence is CASRGQLVDEQFF. The CDR3 DNA follows: TGCGCCAGCAGGGGACAGTTGGTCGATGAGCAGTTCTTC.

This clonotype was counted a few times. The chain combines TRBV27 with TRBJ2-3; no clear D. The V gene's germline CDR1 is MNHEY and CDR2 SMNVEV (reference sequence). The CDR3 covers 16 residues. V gave up 6 bases and J gave up 1 base, with 17 bases separating them. The CDR3, as DNA: TGTGCCAGCAGGGCCAAGAGGTTGCAGGGCACAGATACGCAGTATTTT. This codes for CASRAKRLQGTDTQYF.

This chain links TRBV6-5 with TRBJ1-1; 7 nucleotides match TRBD1. The CDR3 extends over 15 amino acids. The ends lost 6 bases at V and 2 bases at J; junction bases unmatched: 9. The germline V gene encodes CDR1 MNHEY and CDR2 SVGAGI. The CDR3 coding sequence is TGTGCCAGCAGGCTAAGGGACAGCGAAAACACTGAAGCTTTCTTT. It is translated as CASRLRDSENTEAFF.

The chain uses TRBV20-1 and TRBJ2-3; 8 nucleotides match TRBD2. Germline lookup yields CDR1 DFQATT and CDR2 SNEGSKA (reference sequence). There are 16 residues in the CDR3. V lost 2 bases, J lost 6 bases, and 13 bases stayed unmatched. The DNA for the CDR3 is TGCAGTGCTAGAAACCCGACTAGCGCCCGGAGGGATACGCAGTATTTT. It encodes CSARNPTSARRDTQYF.

This chain's CDR3 is CASTGSGRGSYNEQYF. DNA of the CDR3: TGTGCCAGCACCGGTAGCGGGAGGGGGTCCTACAATGAGCAGTACTTC. V and J are TRBV6-6 and TRBJ2-1, with TRBD2 identical over 11 bases. The DNA end is a closer match to TRBJ2-7, so the J assignment may be wrong. CDR3 length equals 16 residues. The V gene's germline CDR1 is MNHNY and CDR2 SVGAGI (reference sequence).

The chain is built from TRBV12-3 or TRBV12-4 and TRBJ1-5, with a tentative D call TRBD1 (5 bases). This CDR3 is 13 amino acids long. The V and J ends lost 7 bases and 2 bases respectively, with 9 bases between them. The CDR3 nucleotides are TGTGCCAGCAACTTAGGGGGCAATCAGCCCCAGCATTTT. The encoded protein is CASNLGGNQPQHF.

The rearrangement uses TRBV29-1 and TRBJ2-1; 15 bases are a match to TRBD2. J was trimmed by 0 bases and V by 3 bases; bases with no gene match: 24. Germline V gene sequence: CDR1 SQVTM, CDR2 ANQGSEA. The CDR3 spans 24 residues. In DNA form, the CDR3 reads TGCAGCGTTGAGGGGCAGTGGACAGCATTAGGGACTAGCGGGAGGCTCAGCTCCTACAATGAGCAGTTCTTC. Amino acids: CSVEGQWTALGTSGRLSSYNEQFF.

The chain is built from TRBV20-1 and TRBJ2-7; no definite D call. The V end was cut by 6 bases, the J end by 7 bases, with 19 bases between. The CDR3 is 13 amino acids. Germline CDR1 and CDR2: DFQATT and SNEGSKA (reference sequence). CDR3 DNA sequence: TGCAGTGCCGAACTCAGTCCCGACAATGAGCAGTACTTC. It translates to CSAELSPDNEQYF.